The next 19 T cell receptor beta chains were all read from a single sample in a study of blood T cell repertoires in COVID-19. The table came from immunoSEQ multiplex PCR; TCRdb's copy has only in-frame clones and leaves some out. The sample lists 160,000 or so clones, more than 70% seen once, with around 18% in the top ten. The sample consisted of PBMCs or T cells enriched from blood (not recorded which). The origin of the receptors is a man between 60 and 70 years old who had recovered from COVID-19.

This chain links TRBV9 with TRBJ2-5; no clear D gene. Germline V gives CDR1 SGDLS, CDR2 YYNGEE. V lost 0 bases and J lost 5, with 8 bases in between. The CDR3 consists of 13 residues. CDR3 DNA: TGTGCCAGCAGCGTAGAGCCTGTGGAGACCCAGTACTTC. It is translated as CASSVEPVETQYF.

V usage is TRBV19 and J usage is TRBJ2-4; TRBD1 matches 7 bases. In germline, CDR1 is LNHDA, CDR2 SQIVND (reference sequence). V shed 5 bases and J 4 bases; nucleotides not matched to a gene: 8. The CDR3 contains 15 residues. The CDR3 reads CASSQQGFSKNIQYF. The DNA for the CDR3 is TGTGCCAGTAGTCAACAGGGGTTCTCAAAAAACATTCAGTACTTC.

This sequence joins TRBV6-4 and TRBJ2-2; no definite D call. The length of the CDR3 is 14 residues. Germline-derived CDR1 and CDR2 are MRHNA and SNTAGT. Trimming took 3 bases from V and 2 from J, leaving 7 bases between them. In DNA form, the CDR3 reads TGTGCCAGCAGTGAGGCTCGCAACACCGGGGAGCTGTTTTTT. Translated: CASSEARNTGELFF.

The chain joins TRBV28 to TRBJ2-7; TRBD1 might be the D (6 bases). V lost 2 bases and J lost 4, with 12 bases in between. CDR1 and CDR2 from the germline V gene are MDHEN and SYDVKM. There are 14 residues in the CDR3. CDR3 amino acids: CASSLRQGLYEQYF. The CDR3 DNA sequence: TGTGCCAGCAGTTTACGGCAGGGGCTATACGAGCAGTACTTC.

This chain uses TRBV6-5 with TRBJ2-7; 8 bases align to TRBD1. Germline CDR1 reads MNHEY; CDR2 reads SVGAGI. Germline trimming cut 2 bases from V and 4 bases from J; bases unmatched to any gene: 4. CDR3 size: 14 residues. The CDR3 loop reads CASSYGGQVYEQYF. CDR3 DNA: TGTGCCAGCAGTTACGGGGGACAGGTATACGAGCAGTACTTC.

The gene calls are TRBV27 and TRBJ1-3; weak D call: TRBD1 (5 bases). Trimming pared 5 bases from V and 2 bases from J, leaving 7 bases between. The CDR3 sequence is 13 residues long. In germline, CDR1 is MNHEY, CDR2 SMNVEV (reference sequence). CDR3 sequence (DNA): TGTGCCAGCAGTCGGGGGGCTGGAAACACCATATATTTT. Amino acid sequence: CASSRGAGNTIYF.

In its sample, this clone was seen many times. The rearrangement joins TRBV18 to TRBJ2-5, with D tentatively TRBD1 (7 bases). This CDR3 is 15 amino acids long. The V gene's germline CDR1 is KGHSH and CDR2 LQKENI. Trimming shortened V by 5 bases and J by 1 base, and 14 bases separated the two germline ends. The CDR3: CASSTGDGGQETQYF. DNA of the CDR3: TGTGCCAGCTCAACAGGGGACGGGGGCCAAGAGACCCAGTACTTC.

The gene calls are TRBV7-9 and TRBJ1-2; 9 positions match TRBD1. The CDR3 covers 16 residues. With 4 bases clipped from V and 2 bases from J, the junction kept 8 bases outside the gene matches. Germline V gene data show CDR1 as SEHNR and CDR2 as FQNEAQ (reference sequence). This CDR3 is CASSWDRDFMNYGYTF. In DNA, the CDR3 is TGTGCCAGCAGCTGGGACAGGGATTTTATGAACTATGGCTACACCTTC.

V is TRBV19 and J is TRBJ1-3; 10 bases are shared with TRBD1. Trimming cost V 4 bases and J 0 bases; bases outside gene matches: 18. The germline CDR1 and CDR2 sequences are LNHDA and SQIVND (reference sequence). The CDR3 extends over 21 amino acids. CDR3 coding DNA: TGTGCCAGTAGTAGAAGGAAACCGGGACAGGGGATCCAGAGCTCTGGAAACACCATATATTTT. Translating gives CASSRRKPGQGIQSSGNTIYF.

This clone appeared once. This chain uses TRBV5-5 with TRBJ1-1; D is perhaps TRBD1 (6 bases). Trimming removed 1 base at V and 4 bases at J, with 11 bases between. The germline gives CDR1 SGHKS, CDR2 YYEKEE (reference sequence). This CDR3 is built from 14 residues. Here the CDR3 DNA reads TGTGCCAGCAGCTTGTGGCAGGGGAGCACTGAAGCTTTCTTT. Its protein is CASSLWQGSTEAFF.

The chain employs TRBV4-1 and TRBJ2-5, with D hard to call. This CDR3 region has 13 residues. Germline CDR1 MGHRA, CDR2 YSYEKL. V shed 4 bases and J shed 2 bases, with 8 bases lying between them. CDR3 sequence reads: CASSLQPQETQYF. CDR3 DNA: TGCGCCAGCAGCCTACAGCCACAAGAGACCCAGTACTTC.

The chain carries TRBV7-9 and TRBJ1-1; D call uncertain. Per germline, CDR1 SEHNR and CDR2 FQNEAQ (reference sequence). V was clipped by 7 bases and J by 1 base, with 16 bases between them. The CDR3 extends over 15 amino acids. CDR3 DNA sequence: TGTGCCAGCACCCCGCGGGTGGCTCAGAACACTGAAGCTTTCTTT. This translates into CASTPRVAQNTEAFF.

V is TRBV24-1 and J is TRBJ2-3, with 10 bases matching TRBD1. The V and J ends lost 4 bases and 0 bases, in that order; junction bases with no gene match: 3. Germline V CDR1 and CDR2: KGHDR, SFDVKD. This CDR3 spans 16 amino acids. This CDR3 is CATSDRTGGSTDTQYF. As DNA, the CDR3 is TGTGCCACCAGTGACCGGACAGGGGGAAGCACAGATACGCAGTATTTT.

The chain links TRBV7-2 to TRBJ2-2, with 9 nucleotides matching TRBD1. This CDR3 has 15 amino acids. V dropped 5 bases and J dropped 6; count of bases not matched to a gene: 7. Germline values: CDR1 SGHTA, CDR2 FQGNSA. The CDR3 sequence: CASSPGTGRAGELFF. DNA for the CDR3: TGTGCCAGCAGCCCGGGGACAGGGCGGGCCGGGGAGCTGTTTTTT.

The chain carries TRBV30 and TRBJ2-7; 7 bases map to TRBD1. Germline V CDR1 and CDR2: GTSNPN, SVGIG (reference sequence). The CDR3 runs to 14 residues. The trim removed 0 bases at V and 6 bases at J, leaving 8 bases unmatched. CDR3 DNA: TGTGCCTGGAGTGTATGGCAGGGGGTAGGCGAGCAGTACTTC. Protein product: CAWSVWQGVGEQYF.

The rearrangement joins TRBV19 to TRBJ2-7; 10 nucleotides align to TRBD1. The CDR3 has 15 amino acids. J gave up 5 bases and V 6 bases, and 10 bases lay outside the gene matches. Germline loops: CDR1 LNHDA, CDR2 SQIVND (reference sequence). This chain's CDR3 is CASSPRTGGSDEQYF. The CDR3 DNA sequence: TGTGCCAGTAGCCCCAGGACAGGGGGGTCGGACGAGCAGTACTTC.

This clone has a handful of counts. This chain links TRBV5-1 with TRBJ1-6, with D uncertain. The CDR3 spans 15 residues. Trimming pared 4 bases from V and 11 bases from J, leaving 19 bases between. Germline V CDR1 and CDR2: SGHRS, YFSETQ. Here the CDR3 DNA reads TGCGCCAGCAGCCTGGGCGGGTCCTACGAGGCACCCCTCCACTTT. This sequence encodes CASSLGGSYEAPLHF.

J is TRBJ2-7 and V is TRBV4-1; a possible D gene is TRBD1 (6 bases). This CDR3 region has 15 residues. Trimming stripped 2 bases from V and 3 bases from J, with 14 bases between. Germline CDR1 reads MGHRA; CDR2 reads YSYEKL. This chain's CDR3 is CASSQLVQGLYEQYF. For the CDR3, the DNA is TGCGCCAGCAGCCAATTGGTACAGGGCCTCTACGAGCAGTACTTC.

This clone was found a few times. The rearrangement links TRBV5-4 to TRBJ2-7; TRBD2 matches at 10 bases. The junction had 10 bases not matched to a gene; V was cut back by 3 bases and J by 4 bases. This CDR3 contains 16 residues. CDR1 is SGHNT, CDR2 YYREEE, per germline (reference sequence). The CDR3 nucleotides read TGTGCCAGCAGCTCCCACTTAGCGGGGGGTCCTTACGAGCAGTACTTC. Translation gives CASSSHLAGGPYEQYF.